The rows below give T cell receptor beta chains drawn from one sample of a study of blood T cell repertoires in COVID-19. The method was immunoSEQ multiplex PCR; TCRdb's version includes in-frame clones alone and lacks a portion of them. The repertoire holds more than 85,000 clones, with around 90% as singletons. Sequences were obtained from peripheral blood. Source of these receptors: a woman in her 70s with acute or convalescent COVID-19. Both conserved end residues are part of each CDR3. The order of the fields is CDR3 DNA, CDR3 protein, clone size, V gene, D gene, J gene. A D gene is named only where the DNA matches it firmly. Rows give clone size only sometimes, using once, few, many, or a class for an expanded clone.

cdr3_nt: TGTGCCAGCAGCTTACGCCCCAATCGCGGGTCGAGCTCCTACGAGCAGTACTTC
cdr3_aa: CASSLRPNRGSSSYEQYF
clone_size: -
v_call: TRBV7-8
d_call: -
j_call: TRBJ2-7

cdr3_nt: TGTGCCAGCAGCCAATCGGGTGGGACCGGGAGGGCCTCCTACAATGAGCAGTTCTTC
cdr3_aa: CASSQSGGTGRASYNEQFF
clone_size: once
v_call: TRBV3-1/TRBV3-2
d_call: TRBD2
j_call: TRBJ2-1

cdr3_nt: TGTGCCAGCAGCCAGCAGGACAGGGGGAGTGAAGCTTTCTTT
cdr3_aa: CASSQQDRGSEAFF
clone_size: once
v_call: TRBV3-1/TRBV3-2
d_call: TRBD1
j_call: TRBJ1-1

cdr3_nt: TGTGCTAGCAGCGCCGGGACAAACTCTGGAAACACCATATATTTT
cdr3_aa: CASSAGTNSGNTIYF
clone_size: once
v_call: TRBV7-7
d_call: -
j_call: TRBJ1-3

cdr3_nt: TGTGCCACCAGCCCCGAGGGGGAAGAGACCCAGTACTTC
cdr3_aa: CATSPEGEETQYF
clone_size: -
v_call: TRBV24-1
d_call: -
j_call: TRBJ2-5

cdr3_nt: TGCGCCAGCAGCCACGTAGGGGGCGCAGATACGCAGTATTTT
cdr3_aa: CASSHVGGADTQYF
clone_size: -
v_call: TRBV4-1
d_call: TRBD1
j_call: TRBJ2-3

cdr3_nt: TGTGCCAGCAGTGAATCGGGTGACTATGGCTACACCTTC
cdr3_aa: CASSESGDYGYTF
clone_size: -
v_call: TRBV6-1
d_call: -
j_call: TRBJ1-2

cdr3_nt: TGTGCCAGCAGTTCCCCAGGGACAAACAATGAGCAGTTCTTC
cdr3_aa: CASSSPGTNNEQFF
clone_size: -
v_call: TRBV27
d_call: -
j_call: TRBJ2-1

cdr3_nt: TGCAGCGTTAGAAAGGGGGATTTCTACAATGAGCAGTTCTTC
cdr3_aa: CSVRKGDFYNEQFF
clone_size: -
v_call: TRBV29-1
d_call: -
j_call: TRBJ2-1

cdr3_nt: TGTGCCACCAGTGATGCCGGTGTTGCGGGCCACGCGGAGACCCAGTACTTC
cdr3_aa: CATSDAGVAGHAETQYF
clone_size: -
v_call: TRBV24-1
d_call: -
j_call: TRBJ2-5

cdr3_nt: TGCGCCAGCAGCTACGGGACAGGGGCTGGAAACACCATATATTTT
cdr3_aa: CASSYGTGAGNTIYF
clone_size: -
v_call: TRBV5-1
d_call: TRBD1
j_call: TRBJ1-3

cdr3_nt: TGTGCCAGCAGTATACAGGGGGGCCCCTACGAGCAGTACTTC
cdr3_aa: CASSIQGGPYEQYF
clone_size: -
v_call: TRBV28
d_call: TRBD1
j_call: TRBJ2-7

cdr3_nt: TGTGCCAGCAGCTTGAACAGGGGAGGAGACTATGGCTACACCTTC
cdr3_aa: CASSLNRGGDYGYTF
clone_size: -
v_call: TRBV7-9
d_call: TRBD1
j_call: TRBJ1-2

cdr3_nt: TGTGCCAGCACTCGGGGGAAGGGATTCTCCTACGAGCAGTACTTC
cdr3_aa: CASTRGKGFSYEQYF
clone_size: -
v_call: TRBV28
d_call: -
j_call: TRBJ2-7

cdr3_nt: TGTGCCAGCAGTCCCCTCGGACTAGCGGGGGGGCTTGAGACCCAGTACTTC
cdr3_aa: CASSPLGLAGGLETQYF
clone_size: few
v_call: TRBV27
d_call: TRBD2
j_call: TRBJ2-5

cdr3_nt: TGTGCCAGCTCGCCGAGCAGGGACCCCTCTCGGGAGGGCTACACCTTC
cdr3_aa: CASSPSRDPSREGYTF
clone_size: -
v_call: TRBV18
d_call: -
j_call: TRBJ1-2

cdr3_nt: TGTGCCAGCAGTTACGACAGGGAATTCCTCCACTTT
cdr3_aa: CASSYDREFLHF
clone_size: -
v_call: TRBV6-5
d_call: TRBD1
j_call: TRBJ1-6

cdr3_nt: TGTGCCAGCAGCCAAGAGGCTTTGGGAGCGGGGGCCCGCACAGATACGCAGTATTTT
cdr3_aa: CASSQEALGAGARTDTQYF
clone_size: -
v_call: TRBV3-1/TRBV3-2
d_call: TRBD2
j_call: TRBJ2-3

cdr3_nt: TGCAGCGTTGGCGGGGGCGGAGAGACCCAGTACTTC
cdr3_aa: CSVGGGGETQYF
clone_size: -
v_call: TRBV29-1
d_call: -
j_call: TRBJ2-5

cdr3_nt: TGTGCCAGCAGTTTATATAGGGGCGGAACGGAGAACACTGAAGCTTTCTTT
cdr3_aa: CASSLYRGGTENTEAFF
clone_size: -
v_call: TRBV27
d_call: -
j_call: TRBJ1-1

cdr3_nt: TGTGCCACCCGGGTTTCGGGGGCCAACGTCCTGACTTTC
cdr3_aa: CATRVSGANVLTF
clone_size: once
v_call: TRBV12-3/TRBV12-4
d_call: -
j_call: TRBJ2-6

cdr3_nt: TGCGCCAGCAGCCAGCCCCGGACTAGCGGAAGAGGGGAGCTGTTTTTT
cdr3_aa: CASSQPRTSGRGELFF
clone_size: -
v_call: TRBV4-1
d_call: TRBD2
j_call: TRBJ2-2

cdr3_nt: TGTGCCAGCTCACCTTCAGGGTCTGATGAAAAACTGTTTTTT
cdr3_aa: CASSPSGSDEKLFF
clone_size: few
v_call: TRBV18
d_call: -
j_call: TRBJ1-4

cdr3_nt: TGTGCCAGCCGTACTAGCGGGAGATTCAATGAGCAGTTCTTC
cdr3_aa: CASRTSGRFNEQFF
clone_size: once
v_call: TRBV3-1/TRBV3-2
d_call: TRBD2
j_call: TRBJ2-1

cdr3_nt: TGTGCCAGCTCACCACCAGGCGGAATAGTCTCTGGAAACACCATATATTTT
cdr3_aa: CASSPPGGIVSGNTIYF
clone_size: -
v_call: TRBV18
d_call: -
j_call: TRBJ1-3

cdr3_nt: TGTGCCAGTAGTGGGGGGCGACAGGGTGATGAGCAGTTCTTC
cdr3_aa: CASSGGRQGDEQFF
clone_size: -
v_call: TRBV19
d_call: -
j_call: TRBJ2-1

cdr3_nt: TGCGCCAGCAGCTTGGATAGGGGGGGTTTGCGAACTAATGAAAAACTGTTTTTT
cdr3_aa: CASSLDRGGLRTNEKLFF
clone_size: -
v_call: TRBV5-1
d_call: -
j_call: TRBJ1-4

cdr3_nt: TGTGCCAGCAGGAGACACGGGACAGGGGACTATGGCTACACCTTC
cdr3_aa: CASRRHGTGDYGYTF
clone_size: -
v_call: TRBV28
d_call: TRBD1
j_call: TRBJ1-2

cdr3_nt: TGTGCCAGCAGCTTAGCAACCAGCTATGGCTACACCTTC
cdr3_aa: CASSLATSYGYTF
clone_size: -
v_call: TRBV7-9
d_call: -
j_call: TRBJ1-2

cdr3_nt: TGTGCCAGCAGCTTAGCTGGGGGCAGGTCCAATCAGCCCCAGCATTTT
cdr3_aa: CASSLAGGRSNQPQHF
clone_size: -
v_call: TRBV7-2
d_call: -
j_call: TRBJ1-5

cdr3_nt: TGTGCCAGCAGTGAGCAAGCCGGAGGCACAGATACGCAGTATTTT
cdr3_aa: CASSEQAGGTDTQYF
clone_size: -
v_call: TRBV6-1
d_call: -
j_call: TRBJ2-3

cdr3_nt: TGTGCCAGCAGCCAGGGGACAGCCTACACCGGGGAGCTGTTTTTT
cdr3_aa: CASSQGTAYTGELFF
clone_size: -
v_call: TRBV7-6
d_call: TRBD1
j_call: TRBJ2-2

cdr3_nt: TGTGCCAGCGGCACACCCCCCCTGGATACGCAGTATTTT
cdr3_aa: CASGTPPLDTQYF
clone_size: -
v_call: TRBV11-2
d_call: -
j_call: TRBJ2-3

cdr3_nt: TGTGCCAGTAGTTTGGGTAGCACTACGCAGTATTTT
cdr3_aa: CASSLGSTTQYF
clone_size: -
v_call: TRBV19
d_call: -
j_call: TRBJ2-3

cdr3_nt: TGTGCCAGCAGCGGACAGGGCGGTAGCAATCAGCCCCAGCATTTT
cdr3_aa: CASSGQGGSNQPQHF
clone_size: once
v_call: TRBV2
d_call: TRBD1
j_call: TRBJ1-5

cdr3_nt: TGCGCCAGCAGCGACCAACAGGGGGGGCCTTATGGCTACACCTTC
cdr3_aa: CASSDQQGGPYGYTF
clone_size: -
v_call: TRBV5-1
d_call: TRBD1
j_call: TRBJ1-2

cdr3_nt: TGCAGCGTCCGCCGGACAGGGGATAATGGCTACACCTTC
cdr3_aa: CSVRRTGDNGYTF
clone_size: -
v_call: TRBV29-1
d_call: TRBD1
j_call: TRBJ1-2